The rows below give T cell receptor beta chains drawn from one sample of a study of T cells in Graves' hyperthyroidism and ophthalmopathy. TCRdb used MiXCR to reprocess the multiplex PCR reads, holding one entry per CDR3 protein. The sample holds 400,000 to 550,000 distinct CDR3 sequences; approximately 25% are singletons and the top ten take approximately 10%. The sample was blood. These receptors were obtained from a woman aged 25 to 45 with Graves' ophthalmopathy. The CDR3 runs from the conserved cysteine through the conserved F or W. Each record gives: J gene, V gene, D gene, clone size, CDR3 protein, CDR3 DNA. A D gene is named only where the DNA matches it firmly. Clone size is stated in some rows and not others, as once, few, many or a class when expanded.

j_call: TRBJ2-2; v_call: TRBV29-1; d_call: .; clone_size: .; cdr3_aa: CSVGAAGELFF; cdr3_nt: TGCAGCGTTGGAGCAGCCGGGGAGCTGTTTTTT
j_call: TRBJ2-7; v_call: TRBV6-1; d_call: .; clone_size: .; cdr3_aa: CASSGPGGLEQYF; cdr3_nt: TGTGCCAGCAGTGGTCCGGGGGGCCTCGAGCAGTACTTC
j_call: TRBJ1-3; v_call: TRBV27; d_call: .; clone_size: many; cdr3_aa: CASRKIGNTIYF; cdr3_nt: TGTGCCAGCAGAAAGATTGGAAACACCATATATTTT
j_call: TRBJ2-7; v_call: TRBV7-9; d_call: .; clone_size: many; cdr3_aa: CASTTLEDEQYF; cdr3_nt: TGTGCCAGCACCACACTGGAGGACGAGCAGTACTTC
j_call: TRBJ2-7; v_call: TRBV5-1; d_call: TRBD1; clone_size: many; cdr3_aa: CASSSNRGREQYF; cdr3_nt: TGCGCCAGCAGCTCCAACAGGGGGCGGGAGCAGTACTTC
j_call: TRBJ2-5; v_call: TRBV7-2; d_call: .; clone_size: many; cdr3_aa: CASNDPGPQETQYF; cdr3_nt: TGTGCCAGCAACGATCCGGGGCCCCAAGAGACCCAGTACTTC
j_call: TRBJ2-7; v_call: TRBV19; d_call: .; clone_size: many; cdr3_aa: CATRGAPLYEQYF; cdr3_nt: TGTGCCACTCGAGGGGCGCCCCTCTACGAGCAGTACTTC
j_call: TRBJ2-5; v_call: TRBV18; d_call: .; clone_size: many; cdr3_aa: CASSRTNIQETQYF; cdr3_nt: TGTGCCAGCTCCCGGACTAATATCCAAGAGACCCAGTACTTC
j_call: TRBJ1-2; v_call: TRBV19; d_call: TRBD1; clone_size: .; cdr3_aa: CASSIMDRSAYGYTF; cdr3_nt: TGTGCCAGTAGTATAATGGACAGGTCGGCCTATGGCTACACCTTC
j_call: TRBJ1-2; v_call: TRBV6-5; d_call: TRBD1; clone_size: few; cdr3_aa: CASSYANPGQGDGYTF; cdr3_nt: TGTGCCAGCAGTTACGCCAATCCGGGACAGGGCGATGGCTACACCTTC
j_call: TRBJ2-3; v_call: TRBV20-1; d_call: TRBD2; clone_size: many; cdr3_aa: CSASGGADTQYF; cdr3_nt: TGCAGTGCTAGCGGGGGGGCGGATACGCAGTATTTT
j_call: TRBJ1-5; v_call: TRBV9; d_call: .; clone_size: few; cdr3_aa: CASNMGGKGNQPQHF; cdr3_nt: TGTGCCAGCAACATGGGAGGAAAGGGCAATCAGCCCCAGCATTTT
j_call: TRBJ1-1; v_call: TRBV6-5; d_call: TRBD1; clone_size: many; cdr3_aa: CASSSPPGTAEAFF; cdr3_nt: TGTGCCAGCAGTTCACCACCGGGGACAGCTGAAGCTTTCTTT
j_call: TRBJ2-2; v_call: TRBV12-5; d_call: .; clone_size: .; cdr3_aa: CASGRSGDTGELCF; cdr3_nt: TGTGCTAGTGGCCGGAGCGGGGACACCGGGGAGCTGTGTTTT
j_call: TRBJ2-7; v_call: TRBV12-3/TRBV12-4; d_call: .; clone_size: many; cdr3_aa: CASSPGRGLEQYF; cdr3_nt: TGTGCCAGCAGTCCGGGCCGAGGGCTCGAGCAGTACTTC
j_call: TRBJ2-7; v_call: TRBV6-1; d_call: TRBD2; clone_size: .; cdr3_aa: CASSGGGLAGITSYEQYF; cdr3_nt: TGTGCCAGCAGTGGTGGGGGACTAGCGGGGATAACCTCCTACGAGCAGTACTTC
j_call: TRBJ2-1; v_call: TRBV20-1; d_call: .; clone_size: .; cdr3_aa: CSARVDSGAYNEQFF; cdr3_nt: TGCAGTGCTAGAGTGGATTCCGGGGCTTACAATGAGCAGTTCTTC
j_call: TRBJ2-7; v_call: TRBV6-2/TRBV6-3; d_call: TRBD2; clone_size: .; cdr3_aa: CASLRRGRYEQYF; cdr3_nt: TGTGCCAGCTTACGACGCGGGAGGTACGAGCAGTACTTC
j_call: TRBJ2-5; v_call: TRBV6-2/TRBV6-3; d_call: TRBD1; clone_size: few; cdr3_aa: CASSYSRTGKETQYF; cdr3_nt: TGTGCCAGCAGTTACTCGCGGACAGGGAAAGAGACCCAGTACTTC
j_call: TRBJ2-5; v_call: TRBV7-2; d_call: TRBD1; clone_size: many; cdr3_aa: CASSSATGATVETQYF; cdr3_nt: TGTGCCAGCAGCTCAGCGACAGGGGCGACCGTCGAGACCCAGTACTTC
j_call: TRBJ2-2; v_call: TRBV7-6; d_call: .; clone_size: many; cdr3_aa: CASSPRPRTGELFF; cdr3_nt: TGTGCCAGCAGCCCGAGACCGAGGACCGGGGAGCTGTTTTTT
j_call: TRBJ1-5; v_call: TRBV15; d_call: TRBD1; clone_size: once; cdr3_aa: CATSLGQGRQPQHF; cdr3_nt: TGTGCCACCAGCCTTGGACAGGGGAGGCAGCCCCAGCATTTT
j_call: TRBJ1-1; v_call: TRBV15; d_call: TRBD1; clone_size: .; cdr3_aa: CATGTGTGVSAFF; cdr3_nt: TGTGCCACCGGCACAGGTACAGGGGTTTCGGCTTTCTTT
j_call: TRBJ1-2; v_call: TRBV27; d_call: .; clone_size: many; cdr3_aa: CASSFQGNYGYTF; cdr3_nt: TGTGCCAGCAGTTTCCAGGGTAACTATGGCTACACCTTC
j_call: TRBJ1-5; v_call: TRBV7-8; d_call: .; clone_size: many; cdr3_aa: CASSLGTNQPQHF; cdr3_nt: TGTGCCAGCAGCTTGGGAACAAATCAGCCCCAGCATTTT
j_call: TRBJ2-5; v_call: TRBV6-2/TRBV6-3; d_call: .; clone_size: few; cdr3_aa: CASMRGWETQYF; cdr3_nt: TGTGCCAGCATGAGGGGGTGGGAGACCCAGTACTTC
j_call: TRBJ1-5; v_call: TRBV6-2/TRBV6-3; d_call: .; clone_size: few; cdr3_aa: CASSYWGRGDQPQHF; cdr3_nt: TGTGCCAGCAGTTACTGGGGGCGCGGGGATCAGCCCCAGCATTTT
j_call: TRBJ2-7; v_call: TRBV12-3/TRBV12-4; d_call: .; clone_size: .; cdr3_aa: CASSYPSNEQYF; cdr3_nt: TGTGCCAGCAGTTACCCCAGCAACGAGCAGTACTTC
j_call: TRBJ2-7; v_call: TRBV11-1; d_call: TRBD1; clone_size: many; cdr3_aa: CASSQTGTGFEQYF; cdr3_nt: TGTGCCAGCAGCCAGACCGGGACAGGCTTCGAGCAGTACTTC
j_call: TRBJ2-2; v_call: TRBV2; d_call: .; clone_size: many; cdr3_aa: CASNPQGTSNTGELFF; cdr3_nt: TGTGCCAGCAATCCCCAGGGGACGTCGAACACCGGGGAGCTGTTTTTT
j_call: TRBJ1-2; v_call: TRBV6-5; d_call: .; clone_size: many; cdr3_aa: CASRFSGTNYGYTF; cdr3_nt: TGTGCCAGCAGATTCTCGGGAACCAACTATGGCTACACCTTC
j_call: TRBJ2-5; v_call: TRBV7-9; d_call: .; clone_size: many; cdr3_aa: CASSSEYGETQYF; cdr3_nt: TGTGCCAGCAGCTCGGAGTATGGGGAGACCCAGTACTTC
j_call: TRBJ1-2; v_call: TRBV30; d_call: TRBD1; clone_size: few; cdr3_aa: CAWSVKDRAHGYTF; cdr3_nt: TGTGCCTGGAGTGTAAAGGACAGGGCCCATGGCTACACCTTC
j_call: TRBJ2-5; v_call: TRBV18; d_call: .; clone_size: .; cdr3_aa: CASSTINAQETQYF; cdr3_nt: TGTGCCAGCTCAACCATCAACGCTCAAGAGACCCAGTACTTC
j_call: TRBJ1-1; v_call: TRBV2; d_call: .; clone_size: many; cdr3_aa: CASRKTEVAQNTEAFF; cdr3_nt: TGTGCCAGCAGGAAGACAGAGGTTGCGCAGAACACTGAAGCTTTCTTT
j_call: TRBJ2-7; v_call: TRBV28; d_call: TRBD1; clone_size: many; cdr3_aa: CASSPHRGQGSSYEQYF; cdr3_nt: TGTGCCAGCAGTCCCCATCGAGGACAGGGGAGCTCCTACGAGCAGTACTTC
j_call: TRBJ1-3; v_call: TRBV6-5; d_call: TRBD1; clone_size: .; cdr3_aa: CASSLNRGRTGNTIYF; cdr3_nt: TGTGCCAGCAGTTTAAACAGGGGGCGCACGGGAAACACCATATATTTT
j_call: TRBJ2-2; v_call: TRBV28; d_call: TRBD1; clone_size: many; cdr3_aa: CASRRELDRDTGELFF; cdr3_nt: TGTGCCAGCAGAAGAGAGCTAGACAGGGACACCGGGGAGCTGTTTTTT
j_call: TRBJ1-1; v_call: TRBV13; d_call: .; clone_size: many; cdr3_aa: CASGRGVGTEAFF; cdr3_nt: TGTGCCAGCGGGAGAGGAGTTGGCACTGAAGCTTTCTTT
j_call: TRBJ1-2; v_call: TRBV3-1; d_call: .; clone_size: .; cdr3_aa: CASSQDPFDWTGTNYGYTF; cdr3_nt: TGTGCCAGCAGCCAAGATCCTTTCGACTGGACGGGGACTAACTATGGCTACACCTTC
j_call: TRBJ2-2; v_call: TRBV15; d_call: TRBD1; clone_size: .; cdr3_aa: CATSYRSGGIGELFF; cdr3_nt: TGTGCCACCAGCTATCGGTCAGGGGGCATCGGGGAGCTGTTTTTT
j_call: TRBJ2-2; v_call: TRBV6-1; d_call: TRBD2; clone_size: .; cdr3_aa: CASSSGTYTGELFF; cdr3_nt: TGTGCCAGCAGTAGCGGGACGTACACCGGGGAGCTGTTTTTT
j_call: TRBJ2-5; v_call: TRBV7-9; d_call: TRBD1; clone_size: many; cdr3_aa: CASSHPNDRGGTQYF; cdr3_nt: TGTGCCAGCAGCCATCCCAATGACAGGGGAGGGACCCAGTACTTC
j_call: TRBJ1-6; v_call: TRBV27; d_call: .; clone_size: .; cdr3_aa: CASSLLHSPLHF; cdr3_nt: TGTGCCAGCAGTTTGCTTCATTCACCCCTCCACTTT
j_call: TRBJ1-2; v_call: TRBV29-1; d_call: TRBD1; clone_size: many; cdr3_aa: CSVEDLTGGAGGYTF; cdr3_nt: TGCAGCGTTGAAGATCTTACAGGGGGCGCGGGTGGCTACACCTTC
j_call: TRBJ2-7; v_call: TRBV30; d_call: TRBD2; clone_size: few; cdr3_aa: CAWVGLASGEQYF; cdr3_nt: TGTGCCTGGGTGGGACTAGCGTCTGGGGAGCAGTACTTC
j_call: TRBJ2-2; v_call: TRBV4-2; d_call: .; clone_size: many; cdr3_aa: CASSQLGPTLDGELFF; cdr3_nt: TGTGCCAGCAGCCAGCTCGGACCCACTTTGGACGGGGAGCTGTTTTTT
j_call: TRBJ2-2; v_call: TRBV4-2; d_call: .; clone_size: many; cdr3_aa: CASSHPRGTGELFF; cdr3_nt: TGTGCCAGCAGCCATCCCCGGGGCACCGGGGAGCTGTTTTTT
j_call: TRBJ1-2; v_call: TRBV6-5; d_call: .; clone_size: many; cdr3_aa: CASSYGANYGYTF; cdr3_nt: TGTGCCAGCAGTTACGGAGCTAACTATGGCTACACCTTC
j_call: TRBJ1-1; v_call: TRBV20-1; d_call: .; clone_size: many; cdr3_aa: CSARDSGKAANTEAFF; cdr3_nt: TGCAGTGCTAGAGATTCAGGGAAAGCCGCGAACACTGAAGCTTTCTTT